The rows below give T cell receptor beta chains drawn from one sample of a study of CD8 T cells in Susac syndrome. TCRdb called the immunoSEQ multiplex PCR reads again in MiXCR, with one record for every CDR3 protein. The sample has approximately 150,000 distinct CDR3 sequences; roughly 95% are singletons. The sequenced sample was CD4+ T cells from PBMCs. The receptors were sampled from a human donor in good health. Each CDR3 is given with its conserved first and last residue.

j_call,v_call,cdr3_aa
TRBJ2-5,TRBV3-1,CASSQPETQYF
TRBJ2-7,TRBV9,CASSVAGQGYEQYF
TRBJ1-1,TRBV7-9,CASSLALGKGTEAFF
TRBJ2-5,TRBV11-2,CASSLVLAGETQYF
TRBJ2-5,TRBV19,CASTQTSGRAETQYF
TRBJ2-7,TRBV9,CASSGEDDPLYEQYF
TRBJ2-5,TRBV4-1,CASSQEGMSGLQETQYF
TRBJ2-7,TRBV7-2,CASSLAGRVLVDEQYF
TRBJ1-1,TRBV3-1,CASSHGALNTEAFF
TRBJ2-1,TRBV5-1,CASSLTGESYNEQFF
TRBJ2-3,TRBV7-2,CASSLELRVTYF
TRBJ2-5,TRBV20-1,CSARDPTGDQETQYF
TRBJ1-3,TRBV4-1,CASSQGGSLGGNTIYF
TRBJ2-7,TRBV20-1,CSARVWRGLAGGPGDEQYF
TRBJ2-1,TRBV9,CASSADSPGLYNEQFF
TRBJ1-5,TRBV6-6,CASGNGASNQPQHF
TRBJ2-5,TRBV3-1,CASTLGAGAATQYF
TRBJ2-2,TRBV27,CASSRTVNTGELFF
TRBJ2-1,TRBV29-1,CSVRRDPSKDEQFF
TRBJ1-1,TRBV11-2,CASSLTENTEAFF
TRBJ1-3,TRBV12-3/TRBV12-4,CASSLQRNTIYF
TRBJ2-7,TRBV20-1,CSARDSIRVYEQYF
TRBJ1-4,TRBV15,CATSKNGQGIDEKLFF
TRBJ2-5,TRBV3-1,CASSPRRGGDRQETQYF
TRBJ2-3,TRBV2,CASTLGTSTDTQYF
TRBJ2-3,TRBV7-8,CASSLDTTTDTQYF
TRBJ2-7,TRBV9,CASSVVGGEGYEQYF
TRBJ2-2,TRBV5-1,CASSLGPYGGELFF
TRBJ1-5,TRBV7-9,CASSLWLRGYSNQPQHF
TRBJ1-3,TRBV27,CASSLTGDSGNTIYF
TRBJ1-1,TRBV2,CASRPEMNTEAFF
TRBJ1-1,TRBV3-1,CASSSRERGTEAFF
TRBJ2-5,TRBV20-1,CSPLRSDVGTQYF
TRBJ1-5,TRBV18,CASSPGRVGNQPQHF
TRBJ2-7,TRBV30,CASSGRAQEQYF
TRBJ1-5,TRBV24-1,CATSDSDTSKHF
TRBJ1-2,TRBV27,CASSLSGTSYGYTF
TRBJ2-6,TRBV20-1,CSARVGTGANVLTF
TRBJ1-5,TRBV19,CASSSAEGRLQPQHF
TRBJ2-4,TRBV10-2,CASSESGGSIQYF
TRBJ1-3,TRBV7-6,CASSFGGQSGNTIYF
TRBJ1-4,TRBV28,CASSRTGGLNEKLFF
TRBJ2-6,TRBV5-6,CASSWMIPGVSGANVLTF
TRBJ1-2,TRBV5-1,CASSLGQGARRGYTF
TRBJ1-1,TRBV24-1,CATEAGHQGDTEAFF
TRBJ1-5,TRBV5-6,CASSPRGRRQPQHF
TRBJ2-2,TRBV15,CATSRDRRRTGELFF
TRBJ2-7,TRBV15,CATSRDRASSYEQYF
TRBJ2-7,TRBV6-5,CASSISTGAYEQYF
TRBJ2-3,TRBV20-1,CSARNSGTSTDTQYF
TRBJ2-7,TRBV12-3/TRBV12-4,CASRRQGADYEQYF
TRBJ2-7,TRBV19,CASSIGPSYEQYF
TRBJ1-1,TRBV19,CASSTGLKAEAFF
TRBJ2-3,TRBV7-6,CASSSGFPDTQYF
TRBJ1-1,TRBV3-1,CASRGMNTEAFF